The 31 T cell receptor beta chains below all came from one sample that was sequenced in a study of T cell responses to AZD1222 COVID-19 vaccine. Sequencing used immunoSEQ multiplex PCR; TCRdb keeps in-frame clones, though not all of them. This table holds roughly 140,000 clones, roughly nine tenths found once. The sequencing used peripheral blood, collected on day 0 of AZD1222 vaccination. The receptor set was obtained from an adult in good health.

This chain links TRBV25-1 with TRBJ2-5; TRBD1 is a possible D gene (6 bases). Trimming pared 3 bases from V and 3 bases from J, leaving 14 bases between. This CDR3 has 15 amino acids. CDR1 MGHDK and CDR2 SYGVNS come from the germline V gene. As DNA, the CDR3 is TGTGCCAGCAGTGACCGATGGACAGAAAAAGAGACCCAGTACTTC. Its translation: CASSDRWTEKETQYF. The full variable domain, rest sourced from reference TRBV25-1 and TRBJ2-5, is EADIYQTPRYLVIGTGKKITLECSQTMGHDKMYWYQQDPGMELHLIHYSYGVNSTEKGDLSSESTVSRIRTEHFPLTLESARPSHTSQYLCASSDRWTEKETQYFGPGTRLLVL.

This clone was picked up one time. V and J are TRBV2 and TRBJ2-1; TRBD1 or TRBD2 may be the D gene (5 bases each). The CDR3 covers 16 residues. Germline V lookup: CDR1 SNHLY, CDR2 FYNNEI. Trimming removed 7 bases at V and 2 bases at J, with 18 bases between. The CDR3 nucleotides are TGTGCCAGCACCGCCAGGGCGGGCCATCCCTACAATGAGCAGTTCTTC. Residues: CASTARAGHPYNEQFF.

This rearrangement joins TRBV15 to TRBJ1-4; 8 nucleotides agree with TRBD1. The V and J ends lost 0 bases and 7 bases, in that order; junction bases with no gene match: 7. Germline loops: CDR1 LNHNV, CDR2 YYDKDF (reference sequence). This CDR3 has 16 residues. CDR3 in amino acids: CATSRDRTGRGEKLFF. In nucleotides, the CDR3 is TGTGCCACCAGCAGAGACCGGACAGGGAGGGGTGAAAAACTGTTTTTT.

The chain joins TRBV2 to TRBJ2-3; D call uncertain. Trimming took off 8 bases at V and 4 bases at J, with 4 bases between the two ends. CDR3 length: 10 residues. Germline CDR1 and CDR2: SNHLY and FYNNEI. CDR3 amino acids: CASWSDTQYF. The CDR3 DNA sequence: TGTGCCAGCTGGTCAGATACGCAGTATTTT.

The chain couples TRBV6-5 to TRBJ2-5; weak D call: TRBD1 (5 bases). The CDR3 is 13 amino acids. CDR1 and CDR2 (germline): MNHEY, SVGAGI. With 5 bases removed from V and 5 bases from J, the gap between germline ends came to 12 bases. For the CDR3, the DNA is TGTGCCAGCAGTATTCAGGGCCAGGAGACCCAGTACTTC. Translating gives CASSIQGQETQYF.

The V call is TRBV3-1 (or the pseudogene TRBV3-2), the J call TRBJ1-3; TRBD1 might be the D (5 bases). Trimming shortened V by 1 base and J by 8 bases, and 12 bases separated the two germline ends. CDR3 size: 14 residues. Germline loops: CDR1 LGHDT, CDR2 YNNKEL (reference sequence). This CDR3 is CASSQAAGLDTIYF. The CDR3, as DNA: TGTGCCAGCAGCCAAGCCGCAGGGCTGGACACCATATATTTT.

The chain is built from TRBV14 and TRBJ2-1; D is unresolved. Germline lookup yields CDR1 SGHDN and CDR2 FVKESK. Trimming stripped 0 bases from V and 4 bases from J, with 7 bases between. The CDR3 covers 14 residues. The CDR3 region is CASSQDDSYNEQFF. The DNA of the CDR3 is TGTGCCAGCAGCCAAGATGACTCGTACAATGAGCAGTTCTTC.

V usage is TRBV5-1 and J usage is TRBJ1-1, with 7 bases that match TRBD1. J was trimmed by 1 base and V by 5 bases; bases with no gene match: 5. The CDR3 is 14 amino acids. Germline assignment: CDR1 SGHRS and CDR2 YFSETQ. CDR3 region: CASSRQGGNTEAFF. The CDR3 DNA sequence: TGCGCCAGCAGTAGACAGGGCGGGAACACTGAAGCTTTCTTT.

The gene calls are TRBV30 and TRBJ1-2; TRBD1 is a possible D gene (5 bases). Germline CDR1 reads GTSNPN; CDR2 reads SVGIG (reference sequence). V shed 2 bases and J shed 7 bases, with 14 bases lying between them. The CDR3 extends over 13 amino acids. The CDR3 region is CAWSSGTFGGYTF. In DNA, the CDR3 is TGTGCCTGGAGTTCTGGGACCTTCGGTGGCTACACCTTC.

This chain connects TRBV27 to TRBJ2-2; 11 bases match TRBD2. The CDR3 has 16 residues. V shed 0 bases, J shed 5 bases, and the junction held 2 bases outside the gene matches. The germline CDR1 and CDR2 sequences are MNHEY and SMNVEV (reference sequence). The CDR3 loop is CASSLSSSGRTGELFF. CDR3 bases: TGTGCCAGCAGTTTATCCTCTAGCGGGAGGACCGGGGAGCTGTTTTTT.

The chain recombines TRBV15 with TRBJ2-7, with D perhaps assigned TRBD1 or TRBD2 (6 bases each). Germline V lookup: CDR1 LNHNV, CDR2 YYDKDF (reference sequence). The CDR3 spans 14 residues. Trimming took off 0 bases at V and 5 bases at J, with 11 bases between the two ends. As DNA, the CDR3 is TGTGCCACCAGCAGAGATCGGGGGCTCGACGAGCAGTACTTC. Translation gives CATSRDRGLDEQYF.

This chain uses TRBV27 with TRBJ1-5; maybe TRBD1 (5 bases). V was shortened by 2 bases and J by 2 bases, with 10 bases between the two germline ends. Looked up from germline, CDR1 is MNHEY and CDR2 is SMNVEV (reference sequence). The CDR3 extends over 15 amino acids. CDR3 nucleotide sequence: TGTGCCAGCAGTTTAGGGGGGATGGGCAATCAGCCCCAGCATTTT. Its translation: CASSLGGMGNQPQHF.

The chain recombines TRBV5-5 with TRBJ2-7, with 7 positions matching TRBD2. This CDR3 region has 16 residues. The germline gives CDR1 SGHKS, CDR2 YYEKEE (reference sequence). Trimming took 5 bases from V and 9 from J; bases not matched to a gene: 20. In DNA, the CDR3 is TGTGCCAGCAGTTTCCAACTGGGAGGGCAGACTGCGGGGCAGTACTTC. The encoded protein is CASSFQLGGQTAGQYF. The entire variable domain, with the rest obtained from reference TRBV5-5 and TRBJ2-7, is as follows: DAGVTQSPTHLIKTRGQQVTLRCSPISGHKSVSWYQQVLGQGPQFIFQYYEKEERGRGNFPDRFSARQFPNYSSELNVNALLLGDSALYLCASSFQLGGQTAGQYFGPGTRLTVT.

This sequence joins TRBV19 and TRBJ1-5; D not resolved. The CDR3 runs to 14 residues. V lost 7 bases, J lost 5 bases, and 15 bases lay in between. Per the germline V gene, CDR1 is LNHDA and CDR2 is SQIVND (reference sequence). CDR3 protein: CASTNWEGYQPQHF. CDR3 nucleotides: TGTGCCAGTACCAATTGGGAGGGATATCAGCCCCAGCATTTT.

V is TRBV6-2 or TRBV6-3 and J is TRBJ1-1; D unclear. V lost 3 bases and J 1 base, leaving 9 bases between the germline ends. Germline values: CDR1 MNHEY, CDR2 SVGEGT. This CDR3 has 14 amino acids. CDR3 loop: CASSYRKGNTEAFF. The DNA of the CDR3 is TGTGCCAGCAGTTATCGGAAAGGGAACACTGAAGCTTTCTTT.

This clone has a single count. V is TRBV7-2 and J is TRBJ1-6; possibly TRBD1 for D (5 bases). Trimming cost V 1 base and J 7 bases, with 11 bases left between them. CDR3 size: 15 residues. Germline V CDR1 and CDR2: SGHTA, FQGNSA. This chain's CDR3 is CASSLVGARNSPLHF. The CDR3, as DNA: TGTGCCAGCAGCTTAGTCGGGGCACGGAATTCACCCCTCCACTTT.

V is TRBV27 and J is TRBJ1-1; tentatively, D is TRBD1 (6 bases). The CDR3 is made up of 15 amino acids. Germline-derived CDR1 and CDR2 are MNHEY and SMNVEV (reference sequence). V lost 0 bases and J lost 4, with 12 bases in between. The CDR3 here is CASSLSWGRGTEAFF. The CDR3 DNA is TGTGCCAGCAGTTTATCCTGGGGGCGGGGCACTGAAGCTTTCTTT.

The CDR3 bases are TGTGCCAGCAGTTTATCGCGACAAATCCAGCCCCAGCATTTT. Its translation is CASSLSRQIQPQHF. The rearrangement joins TRBV28 to TRBJ1-5; D not certain. The CDR3 is 14 residues long. CDR1 MDHEN and CDR2 SYDVKM come from the germline V gene. Between the trimmed V and J ends, which lost 1 base and 7 bases, there was a span of 11 bases.

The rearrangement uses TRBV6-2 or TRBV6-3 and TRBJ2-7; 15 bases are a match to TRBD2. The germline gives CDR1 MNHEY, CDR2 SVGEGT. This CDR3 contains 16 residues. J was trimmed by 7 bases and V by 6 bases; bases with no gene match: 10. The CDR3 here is CASSQLGLAGGGEQYF. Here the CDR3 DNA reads TGTGCCAGCAGCCAGCTCGGACTAGCGGGAGGGGGGGAGCAGTACTTC.

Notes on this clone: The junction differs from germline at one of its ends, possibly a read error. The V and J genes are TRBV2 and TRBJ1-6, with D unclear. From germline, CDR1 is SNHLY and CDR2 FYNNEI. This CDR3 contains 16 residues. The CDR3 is CASSPRHTSDNSPLHF. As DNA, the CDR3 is TGTGCCAGCAGCCCCCGGCATACCTCCGATAATTCACCCCTCCACTTT. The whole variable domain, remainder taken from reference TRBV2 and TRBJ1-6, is EPEVTQTPSHQVTQMGQEVILRCVPISNHLYFYWYRQILGQKVEFLVSFYNNEISEKSEIFDDQFSVERPDGSNFTLKIRSTKLEDSAMYFCASSPRHTSDNSPLHFGNGTRLTVT.

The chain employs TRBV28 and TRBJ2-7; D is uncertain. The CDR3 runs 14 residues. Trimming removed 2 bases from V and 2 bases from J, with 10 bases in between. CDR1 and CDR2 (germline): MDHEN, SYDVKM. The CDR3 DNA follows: TGTGCCAGCAGTTTACCGAGGCCACCCTACGAGCAGTACTTC. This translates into CASSLPRPPYEQYF.

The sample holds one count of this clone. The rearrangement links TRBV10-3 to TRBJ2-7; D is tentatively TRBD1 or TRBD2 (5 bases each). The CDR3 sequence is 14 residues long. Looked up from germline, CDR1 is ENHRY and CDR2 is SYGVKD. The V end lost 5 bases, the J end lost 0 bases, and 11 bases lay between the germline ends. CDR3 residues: CAISRDELSYEQYF. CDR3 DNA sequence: TGTGCCATCAGTAGGGACGAACTCTCCTACGAGCAGTACTTC.

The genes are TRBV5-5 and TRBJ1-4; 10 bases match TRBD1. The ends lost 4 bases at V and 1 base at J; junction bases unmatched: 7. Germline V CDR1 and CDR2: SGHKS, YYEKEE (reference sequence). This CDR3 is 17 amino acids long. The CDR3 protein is CASSIDRGLETNEKLFF. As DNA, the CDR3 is TGTGCCAGCAGCATCGACAGGGGGCTCGAAACTAATGAAAAACTGTTTTTT.

CDR3 loop: CASSFSHGNQETQYF. The CDR3 DNA follows: TGTGCCAGCAGCTTTTCCCACGGAAACCAAGAGACCCAGTACTTC. The chain uses TRBV7-2 and TRBJ2-5; unclear D gene. Per the germline V gene, CDR1 is SGHTA and CDR2 is FQGNSA. The CDR3 runs to 15 residues. Trimming pared 3 bases from V and 0 bases from J, leaving 11 bases between.

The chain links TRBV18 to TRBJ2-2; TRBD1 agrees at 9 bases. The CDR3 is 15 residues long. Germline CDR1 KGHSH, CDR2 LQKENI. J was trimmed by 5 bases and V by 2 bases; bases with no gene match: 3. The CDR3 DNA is TGTGCCAGCTCACCATCGGGACAGGGAACCGGGGAGCTGTTTTTT. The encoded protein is CASSPSGQGTGELFF.

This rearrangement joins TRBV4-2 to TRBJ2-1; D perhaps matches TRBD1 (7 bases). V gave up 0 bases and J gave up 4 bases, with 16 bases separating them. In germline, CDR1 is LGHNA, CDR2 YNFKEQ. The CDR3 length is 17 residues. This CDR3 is CASSQDHTSRGYNEQFF. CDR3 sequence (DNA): TGTGCCAGCAGCCAAGATCACACTAGCAGGGGGTACAATGAGCAGTTCTTC.

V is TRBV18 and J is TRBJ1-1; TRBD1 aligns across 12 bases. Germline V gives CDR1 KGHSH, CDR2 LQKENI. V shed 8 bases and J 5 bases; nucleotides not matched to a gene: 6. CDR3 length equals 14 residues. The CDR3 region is CASLGDRGLTEAFF. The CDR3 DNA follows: TGTGCCAGCCTAGGGGACAGGGGGCTTACTGAAGCTTTCTTT.

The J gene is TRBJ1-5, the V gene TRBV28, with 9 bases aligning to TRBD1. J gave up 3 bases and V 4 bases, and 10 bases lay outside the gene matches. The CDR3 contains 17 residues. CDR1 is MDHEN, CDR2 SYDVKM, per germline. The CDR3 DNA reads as TGTGCCAGCAGTTATATTTACAGGGGGCCTAACAATCAGCCCCAGCATTTT. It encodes CASSYIYRGPNNQPQHF.

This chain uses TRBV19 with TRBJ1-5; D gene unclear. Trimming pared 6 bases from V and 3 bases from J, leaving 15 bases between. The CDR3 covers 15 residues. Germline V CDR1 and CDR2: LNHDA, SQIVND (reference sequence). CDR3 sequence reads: CASSSLSTPNQPQHF. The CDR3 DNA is TGTGCCAGTAGCTCGCTCAGCACCCCCAATCAGCCCCAGCATTTT.

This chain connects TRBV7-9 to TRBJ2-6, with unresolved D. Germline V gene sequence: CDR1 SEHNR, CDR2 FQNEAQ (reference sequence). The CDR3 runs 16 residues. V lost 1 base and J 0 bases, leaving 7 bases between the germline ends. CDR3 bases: TGTGCCAGCAGCTTAGATGCAGTCTCTGGGGCCAACGTCCTGACTTTC. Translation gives CASSLDAVSGANVLTF.

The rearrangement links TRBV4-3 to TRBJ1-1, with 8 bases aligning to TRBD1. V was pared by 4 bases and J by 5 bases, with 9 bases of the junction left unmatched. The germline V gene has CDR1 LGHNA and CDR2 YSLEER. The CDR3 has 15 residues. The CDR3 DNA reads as TGCGCCAGCAGCCCGCAGGGGGCGAACGGTACTGAAGCTTTCTTT. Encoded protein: CASSPQGANGTEAFF.